The 23 T cell receptor beta chains below come from one sample, sequenced in a study of T cells in tumors after PD-1 blockade. Libraries were prepared by immunoSEQ multiplex PCR; TCRdb keeps only in-frame clonotypes and omits some of them. The table shows 50,000 or so clones, with 79% occurring only once. Source: PBMCs, taken before anti-PD-1 treatment. The receptors come from a human donor with basal cell carcinoma.

J is TRBJ2-3 and V is TRBV21-1; the tabulated D call, TRBD1, remains unverified against the DNA. TRBV21-1 is shown as a pseudogene. The CDR3 has 16 amino acids. This chain's CDR3 is CASSRQTGGNGDTQYF. CDR3 nucleotides: TGTGCCAGCAGCAGACAAACAGGGGGCAATGGGGATACGCAGTATTTT.

This clone was counted once. V gene TRBV27 combines with J gene TRBJ1-1; D remains unclear. Trimming removed 7 bases at V and 8 bases at J, with 17 bases between. The CDR3 spans 13 residues. Germline V gene sequence: CDR1 MNHEY, CDR2 SMNVEV (reference sequence). CDR3 residues: CASIRRSDSEAFF. CDR3 DNA: TGTGCCAGCATTCGAAGGTCGGACTCCGAAGCTTTCTTT.

This clone was observed a single time. This chain connects TRBV18 to TRBJ2-2; 7 nucleotides match TRBD1. With 4 bases clipped from V and 0 bases from J, the junction kept 2 bases outside the gene matches. The germline V gene has CDR1 KGHSH and CDR2 LQKENI. CDR3 length: 15 amino acids. This CDR3 is CASSLGQTNTGELFF. The DNA for the CDR3 is TGTGCCAGCTCACTGGGACAGACGAACACCGGGGAGCTGTTTTTT.

This chain uses TRBV7-2 with TRBJ2-7, with TRBD2 as a possible D gene (6 bases). The CDR3 consists of 14 residues. The ends were cut back, 2 bases at V and 9 bases at J, with 17 bases in the middle. Germline values: CDR1 SGHTA, CDR2 FQGNSA. Here the CDR3 reads CASSLSPEGVGQYF. The CDR3 region has the DNA TGTGCCAGCAGCTTATCTCCGGAGGGAGTAGGGCAGTACTTC.

The V and J genes are TRBV5-1 and TRBJ1-2, with D hard to call. Trimming removed 2 bases at V and 0 bases at J, with 5 bases between. CDR1 is SGHRS, CDR2 YFSETQ, per germline. This CDR3 has 13 residues. CDR3 bases: TGCGCCAGCAGCTTCGCGCCTAACTATGGCTACACCTTC. Translating gives CASSFAPNYGYTF.

The J gene is TRBJ2-7, the V gene TRBV19; the D call may be TRBD1 or TRBD2 (5 bases each). The germline V and J ends were trimmed by 5 bases and 8 bases, with 13 bases remaining between them. From germline, CDR1 is LNHDA and CDR2 SQIVND (reference sequence). CDR3 length equals 12 residues. The CDR3 DNA reads TGTGCCAGTAGTTTGGGACCTACGAAGCAGTACTTC. Residues: CASSLGPTKQYF.

The genes are TRBV27 and TRBJ2-7, with 11 nucleotides matching TRBD2. Trimming removed 6 bases from V and 4 bases from J; junction bases left unmatched: 8. The CDR3 totals 15 residues. CDR1 and CDR2 from the germline V gene are MNHEY and SMNVEV (reference sequence). The chain's CDR3 is CASRETGTSGYEQYF. CDR3 bases: TGTGCCAGCAGAGAGACCGGGACTAGCGGTTACGAGCAGTACTTC.

The chain couples TRBV6-5 to TRBJ2-7; tentative D call: TRBD1 (5 bases). V was shortened by 0 bases and J by 3 bases, with 15 bases between the two germline ends. There are 16 residues in the CDR3. Germline CDR1 is MNHEY and CDR2 is SVGAGI. The CDR3 loop reads CASSYSPRVGFYEQYF. CDR3 bases: TGTGCCAGCAGTTACTCCCCCAGGGTAGGGTTCTACGAGCAGTACTTC.

The V and J genes are TRBV29-1 and TRBJ2-7; D might be TRBD2 (5 bases). CDR1 and CDR2 (germline): SQVTM, ANQGSEA. V was clipped by 6 bases and J by 1 base, with 16 bases between them. This CDR3 contains 14 residues. The CDR3 nucleotides read TGCAGCGTGGGAGTGCTAGCAGAGTCCTACGAGCAGTACTTC. Residues: CSVGVLAESYEQYF.

The chain carries TRBV27 and TRBJ1-5; D ambiguous. Trimming left V 2 bases short and J 0 bases short, with 5 bases between. Germline V gene sequence: CDR1 MNHEY, CDR2 SMNVEV (reference sequence). CDR3 length: 14 amino acids. CDR3 loop: CASSLTYSNQPQHF. CDR3 coding DNA: TGTGCCAGCAGTTTAACATATAGCAATCAGCCCCAGCATTTT.

The rearrangement joins TRBV28 to TRBJ1-4; 7 nucleotides agree with TRBD1. V gave up 5 bases and J gave up 4 bases; unmatched junction bases: 7. This CDR3 spans 15 amino acids. Germline CDR1 is MDHEN and CDR2 is SYDVKM. CDR3 sequence (DNA): TGTGCCAGCAGTCCCCGGGACAGATATAATGAAAAACTGTTTTTT. Its protein is CASSPRDRYNEKLFF.

The genes are TRBV27 and TRBJ2-7, with 12 nucleotides matching TRBD2. J gave up 6 bases and V 5 bases, and 8 bases lay outside the gene matches. The CDR3 extends over 15 amino acids. Germline loops: CDR1 MNHEY, CDR2 SMNVEV (reference sequence). The CDR3 nucleotides are TGTGCCAGCAGTCCTCGTCTAGCGGGGGGGCCCGAGCAGTACTTC. Its translation: CASSPRLAGGPEQYF.

J is TRBJ1-2 and V is TRBV23-1; TRBD1 might be the D (5 bases). TRBV23-1 is noted as an ORF with a role that remains uncertain. Trimming cost V 11 bases and J 8 bases, with 12 bases left between them. This CDR3 has 10 residues. Here the CDR3 DNA reads TGCGCCGGGGGAGAGTCGGGCTACACCTTC. Amino acid sequence: CAGGESGYTF.

Only a few counts were recorded for this clone. V usage is TRBV5-1 and J usage is TRBJ1-4; D gene ambiguous. The V gene lost 0 bases and the J gene lost 7 bases, with 13 bases spanning the gap. The CDR3 runs to 15 residues. The germline gives CDR1 SGHRS, CDR2 YFSETQ. The CDR3 coding sequence is TGCGCCAGCAGCTTGGGGGTTTCGCGGGGTGAAAAACTGTTTTTT. This codes for CASSLGVSRGEKLFF.

This chain links TRBV24-1 with TRBJ1-5; D unclear. The ends were cut back, 1 base at V and 6 bases at J, with 12 bases in the middle. The CDR3 is made up of 15 amino acids. The germline V gene encodes CDR1 KGHDR and CDR2 SFDVKD. CDR3 sequence (DNA): TGTGCCACCAGTGATTTCCCGCGAGGGAGTCAGCCCCAGCATTTT. Its translation: CATSDFPRGSQPQHF.

The chain employs TRBV30 and TRBJ1-2; D gene unclear. Germline CDR1 GTSNPN, CDR2 SVGIG (reference sequence). V shed 2 bases and J shed 3 bases, with 10 bases lying between them. The CDR3 is made up of 13 amino acids. The chain's CDR3 is CAWSPPGYYGYTF. Written as DNA, the CDR3 is TGTGCCTGGAGTCCCCCGGGGTACTATGGCTACACCTTC.

In DNA, the CDR3 is TGTGCCAGCAGCGTAGCGGGGAAGAACACTGAAGCTTTCTTT. Translating gives CASSVAGKNTEAFF. The chain has TRBV9 and TRBJ1-1, with no clear D. Germline V gene lookup returns CDR1 SGDLS and CDR2 YYNGEE. The ends were cut back, 0 bases at V and 1 base at J, with 7 bases in the middle. CDR3 length: 14 amino acids.

The gene calls are TRBV18 and TRBJ1-2; maybe TRBD1 (6 bases). Germline V gene sequence: CDR1 KGHSH, CDR2 LQKENI. Trimming removed 2 bases from V and 6 bases from J, with 13 bases in between. The CDR3 loop spans 14 amino acids. CDR3 loop: CASSPSLGGDGYTF. The CDR3 nucleotides are TGTGCCAGCTCACCATCCTTAGGGGGGGATGGCTACACCTTC.

The V and J genes are TRBV6-1 and TRBJ2-1; 9 nucleotides agree with TRBD2. Germline lookup yields CDR1 MNHNS and CDR2 SASEGT. The CDR3 covers 16 residues. V lost 3 bases to trimming and J lost 3 bases; unmatched junction nucleotides: 6. CDR3 loop: CASSDPTSGLYNEQFF. Written as DNA, the CDR3 is TGTGCCAGCAGTGACCCGACTAGCGGACTCTACAATGAGCAGTTCTTC.

The chain couples TRBV7-9 to TRBJ1-1; a weak D match, TRBD1 (6 bases). Germline loops: CDR1 SEHNR, CDR2 FQNEAQ (reference sequence). The V end lost 5 bases, the J end lost 5 bases, and 12 bases lay between the germline ends. The CDR3 length is 13 residues. The CDR3 region has the DNA TGTGCCAGCAGCCAGGGGTATGGAACTGAAGCTTTCTTT. Its protein product is CASSQGYGTEAFF. Full variable domain (rest looked up from reference TRBV7-9 and TRBJ1-1): DTGVSQNPRHKITKRGQNVTFRCDPISEHNRLYWYRQTLGQGPEFLTYFQNEAQLEKSRLLSDRFSAERPKGSFSTLEIQRTEQGDSAMYLCASSQGYGTEAFFGQGTRLTVV.

In DNA, the CDR3 is TGCGCCAGCAGCTGGTATGGGGTGGAAGGCTACACCTTC. This encodes CASSWYGVEGYTF. The gene calls are TRBV5-1 and TRBJ1-2; no reliable D call. The V and J ends lost 3 bases and 8 bases respectively, with 14 bases between them. The germline CDR1 and CDR2 sequences are SGHRS and YFSETQ. The CDR3 loop spans 13 amino acids.

The chain couples TRBV5-6 to TRBJ1-4; TRBD1 matches at 7 bases. CDR1 and CDR2 (germline): SGHDT, YYEEEE. The V and J ends lost 4 bases and 4 bases, in that order; junction bases with no gene match: 7. The CDR3 covers 15 residues. Here the CDR3 reads CASSGTGTVNEKLFF. DNA for the CDR3: TGTGCCAGCAGCGGAACCGGGACAGTTAATGAAAAACTGTTTTTT. Combining the CDR3 with reference TRBV5-6 and TRBJ1-4 gives the whole variable domain DAGVTQSPTHLIKTRGQQVTLRCSPKSGHDTVSWYQQALGQGPQFIFQYYEEEERQRGNFPDRFSGHQFPNYSSELNVNALLLGDSALYLCASSGTGTVNEKLFFGSGTQLSVL.

The V call is TRBV2, the J call TRBJ2-2; 10 nucleotides align to TRBD1. The CDR3 has 14 amino acids. V lost 9 bases, J lost 3 bases, and 4 bases stayed unmatched. Germline assignment: CDR1 SNHLY and CDR2 FYNNEI. CDR3 nucleotides: TGTGCCAGTCGGGACAGGGGATACACCGGGGAGCTGTTTTTT. This codes for CASRDRGYTGELFF. The whole variable domain, remainder taken from reference TRBV2 and TRBJ2-2, is EPEVTQTPSHQVTQMGQEVILRCVPISNHLYFYWYRQILGQKVEFLVSFYNNEISEKSEIFDDQFSVERPDGSNFTLKIRSTKLEDSAMYFCASRDRGYTGELFFGEGSRLTVL.